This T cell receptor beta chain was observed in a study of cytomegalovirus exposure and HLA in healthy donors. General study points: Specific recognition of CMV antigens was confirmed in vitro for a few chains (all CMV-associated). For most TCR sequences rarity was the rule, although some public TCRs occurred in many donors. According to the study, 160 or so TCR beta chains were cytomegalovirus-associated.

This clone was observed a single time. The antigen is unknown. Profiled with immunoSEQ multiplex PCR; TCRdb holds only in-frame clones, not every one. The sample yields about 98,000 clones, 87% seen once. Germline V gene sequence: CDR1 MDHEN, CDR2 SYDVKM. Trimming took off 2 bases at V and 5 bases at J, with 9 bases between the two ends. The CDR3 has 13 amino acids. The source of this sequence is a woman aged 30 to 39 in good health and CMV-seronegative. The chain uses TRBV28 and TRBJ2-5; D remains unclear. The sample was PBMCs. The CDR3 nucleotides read TGTGCCAGCAGTTTAGAATTCCGGGAGACCCAGTACTTC. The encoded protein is CASSLEFRETQYF. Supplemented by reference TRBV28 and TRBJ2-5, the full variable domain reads DVKVTQSSRYLVKRTGEKVFLECVQDMDHENMFWYRQDPGLGLRLIYFSYDVKMKEKGDIPEGYSVSREKKERFSLILESASTNQTSMYLCASSLEFRETQYFGPGTRLLVL.